Listed here are 26 T cell receptor beta chains from one sample, sequenced in a study of a mutant IDH1 vaccine in newly diagnosed glioma. These receptors have no identified antigens. Indicated time point: week 23, last vaccination. It was 300 ug of mutant IDH1 20-mer peptide that made up each vaccine dose, given with topical imiquimod. The table came from immunoSEQ multiplex PCR; TCRdb's copy has only in-frame clones and leaves some out. The sample holds 35,000 to 50,000 clones, 84% seen once. Sequenced here: PBMCs, sampled from a glioma patient whose treatment included an IDH1 peptide vaccine. Every receptor here comes from a woman younger than 35 with glioma. Some clones in this sample may be carry-over from other donors' samples.

The CDR3 DNA reads TGCGCCAGCAGCCAGACGGGGGGCAGCGTGATCTATGGCTACACCTTC. This encodes CASSQTGGSVIYGYTF. The V and J genes are TRBV4-1 and TRBJ1-2, with D tentatively TRBD1 (6 bases). Trimming took off 3 bases at V and 4 bases at J, with 18 bases between the two ends. CDR3 length: 16 residues. Germline loops: CDR1 MGHRA, CDR2 YSYEKL.

The chain has TRBV27 and TRBJ2-7, with D maybe TRBD1 (5 bases). Trimming stripped 2 bases from V and 2 bases from J, with 7 bases between. This CDR3 region has 13 residues. Per germline, CDR1 MNHEY and CDR2 SMNVEV (reference sequence). In DNA, the CDR3 is TGTGCCAGCAGTTTACAGGGCCCCTACGAGCAGTACTTC. It specifies CASSLQGPYEQYF.

V gene TRBV7-3 combines with J gene TRBJ2-2; D tentatively reads TRBD1 or TRBD2 (5 bases each). Trimming removed 5 bases from V and 2 bases from J, with 15 bases in between. Germline V gene sequence: CDR1 SGHTA, CDR2 FQGTGA. The CDR3 consists of 16 residues. The CDR3 protein is CASSPLTAANTGELFF. As DNA, the CDR3 is TGTGCCAGCAGCCCCCTGACAGCGGCAAACACCGGGGAGCTGTTTTTT. The full variable domain, with the rest looked up from reference TRBV7-3 and TRBJ2-2, is GAGVSQTPSNKVTEKGKYVELRCDPISGHTALYWYRQSLGQGPEFLIYFQGTGAADDSGLPNDRFFAVRPEGSVSTLKIQRTERGDSAVYLCASSPLTAANTGELFFGEGSRLTVL.

This chain links TRBV4-1 with TRBJ1-6; tentatively, D is TRBD1 (6 bases). V was pared by 1 base and J by 5 bases, with 12 bases between. There are 16 residues in the CDR3. Germline CDR1 is MGHRA and CDR2 is YSYEKL. In DNA form, the CDR3 reads TGCGCCAGCAGCCAAGCCGGGACACCCAATAATTCACCCCTCCACTTT. It translates to CASSQAGTPNNSPLHF.

The genes are TRBV9 and TRBJ2-7; no reliable D call. Per germline, CDR1 SGDLS and CDR2 YYNGEE. The CDR3 is made up of 14 amino acids. With 0 bases removed from V and 2 bases from J, the gap between germline ends came to 9 bases. CDR3 region: CASSVGHTTYEQYF. Written as DNA, the CDR3 is TGTGCCAGCAGCGTAGGTCACACAACCTACGAGCAGTACTTC.

Only one count was recorded for this clone. This CDR3 is also generated by other DNA sequences in the sample. This sequence joins TRBV9 and TRBJ2-1; D not certain. CDR3 size: 16 residues. V shed 0 bases and J shed 5 bases, with 15 bases lying between them. Germline V lookup: CDR1 SGDLS, CDR2 YYNGEE. The CDR3 DNA follows: TGTGCCAGCAGCGTAGATCCTAGAGGTAAAGACAATGAGCAGTTCTTC. Protein sequence: CASSVDPRGKDNEQFF.

This chain connects TRBV7-9 to TRBJ2-3; no clear D. CDR1 and CDR2 (germline): SEHNR, FQNEAQ (reference sequence). V lost 6 bases to trimming and J lost 2 bases, with 9 bases between them. This CDR3 spans 13 amino acids. In nucleotides, the CDR3 is TGTGCCAGCAGACCTGGGCTCACAGATACGCAGTATTTT. Its translation is CASRPGLTDTQYF.

The chain carries TRBV6-1 and TRBJ2-3; D is possibly TRBD2 (7 bases). This CDR3 has 14 amino acids. The V gene's germline CDR1 is MNHNS and CDR2 SASEGT. Deletions cut 8 bases from V and 4 bases from J, with 16 bases between. Here the CDR3 reads CASEEGGGADTQYF. The CDR3 DNA is TGTGCCAGCGAGGAGGGGGGAGGGGCAGATACGCAGTATTTT.

The table lists this clone with a few counts. The V gene is TRBV4-3, the J gene TRBJ1-1; D is undetermined. Trimming removed 1 base at V and 1 base at J, with 7 bases between. Per the germline V gene, CDR1 is LGHNA and CDR2 is YSLEER. CDR3 length: 14 amino acids. The CDR3 reads CASSQGVKNTEAFF. The CDR3 bases are TGCGCCAGCAGCCAAGGGGTCAAGAACACTGAAGCTTTCTTT.

The chain carries TRBV5-1 and TRBJ2-2; 15 nucleotides match TRBD2. Germline loops: CDR1 SGHRS, CDR2 YFSETQ. The CDR3 spans 19 residues. V lost 4 bases, J lost 6 bases, and 13 bases stayed unmatched. The DNA for the CDR3 is TGCGCCAGCAGCCGCGGACTAGCGGGAGGGCCGGGGGGCGCCGGGGAGCTGTTTTTT. This gives the protein CASSRGLAGGPGGAGELFF.

The chain recombines TRBV19 with TRBJ2-7, with 11 nucleotides matching TRBD2. This CDR3 spans 15 amino acids. CDR1 and CDR2 (germline): LNHDA, SQIVND (reference sequence). The trim removed 5 bases at V and 3 bases at J, leaving 6 bases unmatched. CDR3 DNA: TGTGCCAGTAGTGCTCGCGGGACTAGCGGCTACGAGCAGTACTTC. This gives the protein CASSARGTSGYEQYF.

J is TRBJ2-7 and V is TRBV19; 9 bases agree with TRBD1. Losses at the gene ends were 3 bases for V and 4 bases for J; bases not matched to a gene: 10. CDR3 size: 16 residues. Per germline, CDR1 LNHDA and CDR2 SQIVND (reference sequence). The CDR3 sequence is CASSINSGQGFYEQYF. The CDR3 DNA sequence: TGTGCCAGTAGTATTAATTCGGGACAGGGATTTTACGAGCAGTACTTC.

The chain carries TRBV9 and TRBJ2-4, with D unclear. V was shortened by 4 bases and J by 0 bases, with 26 bases between the two germline ends. Germline assignment: CDR1 SGDLS and CDR2 YYNGEE. The length of the CDR3 is 20 residues. CDR3 amino acids: CASSHSNRYGVLLAKNIQYF. The CDR3, as DNA: TGTGCCAGCAGCCATTCTAATAGATACGGAGTTCTCCTAGCCAAAAACATTCAGTACTTC.

The chain is built from TRBV11-3 and TRBJ2-2, with 7 bases fitting TRBD2. V was clipped by 2 bases and J by 5 bases; unmatched bases: 14. Germline V gives CDR1 SGHNT, CDR2 YENEEA. The CDR3 covers 18 residues. CDR3 sequence reads: CASSLPSAAGVDTGELFF. The DNA of the CDR3 is TGTGCCAGCAGCTTACCTTCCGCCGCGGGAGTGGATACCGGGGAGCTGTTTTTT.

The rearrangement joins TRBV6-5 to TRBJ1-1; D remains unclear. Between the trimmed V and J ends, which lost 0 bases and 3 bases, there was a span of 2 bases. Germline CDR1 reads MNHEY; CDR2 reads SVGAGI. This CDR3 region has 12 residues. The CDR3 DNA sequence: TGTGCCAGCAGTTACTCGCACACTGAAGCTTTCTTT. Encoded protein: CASSYSHTEAFF.

The chain recombines TRBV4-1 with TRBJ2-3, with D perhaps TRBD1 (5 bases). V gave up 0 bases and J gave up 0 bases, with 10 bases separating them. CDR1 and CDR2 from the germline V gene are MGHRA and YSYEKL. The CDR3 is 16 residues long. The CDR3 loop reads CASSQEGAPSTDTQYF. The CDR3 DNA sequence: TGCGCCAGCAGCCAAGAAGGGGCGCCTAGCACAGATACGCAGTATTTT.

The V call is TRBV5-6, the J call TRBJ1-6, with 9 positions matching TRBD1. Unmatched junction bases numbered 8, after V lost 4 bases and J lost 9 bases. Per the germline V gene, CDR1 is SGHDT and CDR2 is YYEEEE. The length of the CDR3 is 15 residues. The CDR3 spells CASSPWDRDISPLHF. Here the CDR3 DNA reads TGTGCCAGCAGCCCTTGGGACAGGGATATTTCACCCCTCCACTTT.

V and J are TRBV7-9 and TRBJ2-6; 11 nucleotides line up with TRBD1. Germline loops: CDR1 SEHNR, CDR2 FQNEAQ (reference sequence). The CDR3 is 18 residues long. V shed 4 bases and J 1 base; nucleotides not matched to a gene: 6. This chain's CDR3 is CASSSRTGGSSGANVLTF. The CDR3, as DNA: TGTGCCAGCAGCTCGAGGACAGGGGGCTCTTCTGGGGCCAACGTCCTGACTTTC. The full variable domain, completed using reference TRBV7-9 and TRBJ2-6, is DTGVSQNPRHKITKRGQNVTFRCDPISEHNRLYWYRQTLGQGPEFLTYFQNEAQLEKSRLLSDRFSAERPKGSFSTLEIQRTEQGDSAMYLCASSSRTGGSSGANVLTFGAGSRLTVL.

The rearrangement joins TRBV7-9 to TRBJ1-1; 10 bases match TRBD1. Germline CDR1 SEHNR, CDR2 FQNEAQ (reference sequence). This CDR3 is built from 15 residues. V trimming: 4 bases; J trimming: 4 bases; junction bases outside the gene matches: 6. The CDR3 bases are TGTGCCAGCAGCTCCGACAGGGGGCTGGCCACTGAAGCTTTCTTT. This codes for CASSSDRGLATEAFF. The variable domain in full, with the rest retrieved from reference TRBV7-9 and TRBJ1-1, is DTGVSQNPRHKITKRGQNVTFRCDPISEHNRLYWYRQTLGQGPEFLTYFQNEAQLEKSRLLSDRFSAERPKGSFSTLEIQRTEQGDSAMYLCASSSDRGLATEAFFGQGTRLTVV.

The chain links TRBV7-9 to TRBJ2-3; 9 bases line up with TRBD2. The CDR3 sequence is 15 residues long. V was clipped by 7 bases and J by 8 bases; unmatched bases: 13. Germline V gives CDR1 SEHNR, CDR2 FQNEAQ (reference sequence). The CDR3 here is CASTSSGTPWGTQYF. CDR3 nucleotides: TGTGCCAGCACTTCTAGCGGGACTCCATGGGGTACGCAGTATTTT. The full variable domain, rest sourced from reference TRBV7-9 and TRBJ2-3, is DTGVSQNPRHKITKRGQNVTFRCDPISEHNRLYWYRQTLGQGPEFLTYFQNEAQLEKSRLLSDRFSAERPKGSFSTLEIQRTEQGDSAMYLCASTSSGTPWGTQYFGPGTRLTVL.

V gene TRBV2 combines with J gene TRBJ1-1; no clear D gene. Trimming pared 9 bases from V and 1 base from J, leaving 12 bases between. CDR1 and CDR2 from the germline V gene are SNHLY and FYNNEI. The CDR3 sequence is 13 residues long. CDR3: CASFPLGNTEAFF. In nucleotides, the CDR3 is TGTGCCAGTTTCCCCCTGGGGAACACTGAAGCTTTCTTT.

The J gene is TRBJ1-1, the V gene TRBV4-2; no firm D call. Germline V gives CDR1 LGHNA, CDR2 YNFKEQ. V dropped 2 bases and J dropped 0 bases, with 7 bases sitting between them. This CDR3 region has 14 residues. In DNA, the CDR3 is TGTGCCAGCAGCCAATTCGGGCTGAACACTGAAGCTTTCTTT. Its translation: CASSQFGLNTEAFF.

The chain is built from TRBV5-6 and TRBJ1-2; TRBD1 aligns across 9 bases. V dropped 5 bases and J dropped 4; count of bases not matched to a gene: 6. The CDR3 extends over 14 amino acids. Germline values: CDR1 SGHDT, CDR2 YYEEEE. The CDR3 nucleotides are TGTGCCAGCAGGGAACAGGGGGCAAGCTATGGCTACACCTTC. The encoded protein is CASREQGASYGYTF.

V usage is TRBV7-9 and J usage is TRBJ2-1; possible D gene TRBD1, 5 bases. Per germline, CDR1 SEHNR and CDR2 FQNEAQ (reference sequence). CDR3 length: 13 amino acids. Trimming pared 5 bases from V and 6 bases from J, leaving 11 bases between. The CDR3 DNA sequence: TGTGCCAGCAGCCATGACAGAATCAATGAGCAGTTCTTC. This encodes CASSHDRINEQFF.

This rearrangement joins TRBV6-6 to TRBJ2-7, with TRBD1 as a possible D gene (5 bases). V lost 2 bases and J lost 3, with 14 bases in between. CDR1 MNHNY and CDR2 SVGAGI come from the germline V gene (reference sequence). There are 15 residues in the CDR3. DNA for the CDR3: TGTGCCAGCAGTTACCTAGGGGCCTCGAGCTACGAGCAGTACTTC. Amino acids: CASSYLGASSYEQYF.

The chain's CDR3 is CASSLQGKPQHF. CDR3 in DNA: TGTGCCAGCAGTCTACAGGGAAAGCCCCAGCATTTT. The chain uses TRBV28 and TRBJ1-5; TRBD1 is a possible D gene (6 bases). V shed 5 bases and J shed 8 bases, with 10 bases lying between them. The CDR3 sequence is 12 residues long. Germline loops: CDR1 MDHEN, CDR2 SYDVKM.